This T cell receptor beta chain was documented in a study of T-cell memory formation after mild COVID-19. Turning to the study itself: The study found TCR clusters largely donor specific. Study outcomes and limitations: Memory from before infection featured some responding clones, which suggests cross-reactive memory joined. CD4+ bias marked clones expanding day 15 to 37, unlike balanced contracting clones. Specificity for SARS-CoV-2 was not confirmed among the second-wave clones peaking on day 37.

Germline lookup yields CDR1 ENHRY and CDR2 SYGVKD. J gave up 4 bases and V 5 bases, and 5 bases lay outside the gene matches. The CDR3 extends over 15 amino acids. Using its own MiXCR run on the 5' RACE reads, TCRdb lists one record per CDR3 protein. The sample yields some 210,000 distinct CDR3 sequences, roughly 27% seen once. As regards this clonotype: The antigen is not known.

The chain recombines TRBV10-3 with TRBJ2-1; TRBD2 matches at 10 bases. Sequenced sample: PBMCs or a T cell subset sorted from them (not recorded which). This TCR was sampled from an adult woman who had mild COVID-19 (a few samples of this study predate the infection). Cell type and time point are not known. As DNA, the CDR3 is TGTGCCATCAGTTCTACACTAGCGGGGTACAATGAGCAGTTCTTC. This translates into CAISSTLAGYNEQFF.